This TCR beta chain was identified during a study of T cell responses to AZD1222 COVID-19 vaccine. Study-wide results and caveats: The study identified only a handful of AZD1222 recipients as seropositive at baseline. Unmutated regions of variants are reportedly targeted by nearly half of spike-specific TCRs. White British people made up most donors, females outnumbered males, and clonal diversity was possibly underestimated.

This clone was found a few times. Its antigen is not known. Germline-derived CDR1 and CDR2 are MRHNA and SNTAGT. The CDR3 sequence is 14 residues long. Trimming cost V 0 bases and J 6 bases, with 9 bases left between them. Assay: immunoSEQ multiplex PCR; the TCRdb copy retains only in-frame clones and omits some. The repertoire includes 95,000 to 150,000 clones, around 90% of them detected once, and 4% to 5% sits in the top ten. This TCR came from an adult who received the MenACWY meningococcal vaccine as a control. The J gene is TRBJ1-5, the V gene TRBV6-4; a weak D match, TRBD1 (5 bases). The sequencing here drew on peripheral blood, taken 28 days after the second dose of the MenACWY control vaccine. The CDR3 DNA reads TGTGCCAGCAGTGACTCTGGGGGAGGTCAGCCCCAGCATTTT. This translates into CASSDSGGGQPQHF.